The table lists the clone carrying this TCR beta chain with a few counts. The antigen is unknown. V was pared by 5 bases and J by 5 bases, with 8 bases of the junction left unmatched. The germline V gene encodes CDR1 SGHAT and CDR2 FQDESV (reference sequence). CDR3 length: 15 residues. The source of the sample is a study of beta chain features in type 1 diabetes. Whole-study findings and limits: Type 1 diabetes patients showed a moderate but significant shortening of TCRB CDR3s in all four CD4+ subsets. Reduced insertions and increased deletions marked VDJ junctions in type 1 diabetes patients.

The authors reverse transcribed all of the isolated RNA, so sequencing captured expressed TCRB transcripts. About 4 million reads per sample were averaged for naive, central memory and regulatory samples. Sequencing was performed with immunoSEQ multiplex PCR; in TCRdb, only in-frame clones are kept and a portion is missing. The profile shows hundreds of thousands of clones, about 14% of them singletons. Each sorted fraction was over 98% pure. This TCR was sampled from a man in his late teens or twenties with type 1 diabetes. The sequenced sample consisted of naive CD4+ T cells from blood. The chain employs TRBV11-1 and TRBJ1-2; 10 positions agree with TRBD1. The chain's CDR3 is CASSRDRGPWYGYTF. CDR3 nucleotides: TGTGCCAGCAGCCGGGACAGGGGACCTTGGTATGGCTACACCTTC.